This TCR beta chain was obtained from a study of T-cell reconstitution after alpha-beta-depleted transplantation in children. V shed 3 bases, J shed 4 bases, and the junction held 3 bases outside the gene matches. The CDR3 runs to 13 residues. Germline-derived CDR1 and CDR2 are SQVTM and ANQGSEA. This clonotype has ten or more counts. Unique molecular identifiers were incorporated when the TCRbeta library was constructed. TCRdb reanalysed the PCR reads using MiXCR and keeps one entry per CDR3 protein. The sample includes some 340,000 distinct CDR3 sequences, 9% to 12% of them seen just once. The starting material was PBMCs from the stem cell graft donor, obtained from the stem cell graft. The rearrangement uses TRBV29-1 and TRBJ2-5; 9 bases match TRBD2. This TCR derives from a human donor who donated a stem cell graft to a child with acute lymphoblastic leukemia. The CDR3 protein is CSVDAGGRETQYF. In DNA form, the CDR3 reads TGCAGCGTTGACGCGGGAGGGCGAGAGACCCAGTACTTC.